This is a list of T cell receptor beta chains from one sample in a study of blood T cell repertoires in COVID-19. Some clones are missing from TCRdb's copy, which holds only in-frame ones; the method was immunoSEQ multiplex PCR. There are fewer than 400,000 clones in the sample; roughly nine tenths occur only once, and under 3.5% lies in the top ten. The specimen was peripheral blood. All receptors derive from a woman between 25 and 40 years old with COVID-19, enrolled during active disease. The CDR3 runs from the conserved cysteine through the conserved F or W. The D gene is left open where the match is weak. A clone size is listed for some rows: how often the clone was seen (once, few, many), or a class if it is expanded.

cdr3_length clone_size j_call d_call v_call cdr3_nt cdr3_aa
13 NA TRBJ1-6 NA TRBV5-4 TGTGCCAGCAGCGTAGGACAGAATTCACCCCTCCACTTT CASSVGQNSPLHF
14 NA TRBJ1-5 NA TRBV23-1 TGCGCCAGCACCCAAGGCCAGGGCAATCAGCCCCAGCATTTT CASTQGQGNQPQHF
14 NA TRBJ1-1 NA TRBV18 TGTGCCAGCTCACCAAGGCAGGCGAACACTGAAGCTTTCTTT CASSPRQANTEAFF
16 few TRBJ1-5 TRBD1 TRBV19 TGTGCCAGTAGAGACCCGTTGACAGGGGACAATCAGCCCCAGCATTTT CASRDPLTGDNQPQHF
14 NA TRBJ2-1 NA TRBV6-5 TGTGCCAGCAGTTTGGGGATTGGGGAGAATGAGCAGTTCTTC CASSLGIGENEQFF
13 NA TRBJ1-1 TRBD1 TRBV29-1 TGCAGCGTTCAAGACAGGGTGGACACTGAAGCTTTCTTT CSVQDRVDTEAFF
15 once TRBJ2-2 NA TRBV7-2 TGTGCCAGCAGCTTAGGACAGGTCAGGGCCGGGGAGCTGTTTTTT CASSLGQVRAGELFF
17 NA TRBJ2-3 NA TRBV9 TGTGCCAGCAGCCCTCAAACTGGAGGGCCCCTCACAGATACGCAGTATTTT CASSPQTGGPLTDTQYF
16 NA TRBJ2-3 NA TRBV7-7 TGTGCCAGCAGCTTAGAACCGGGGATCCACACAGATACGCAGTATTTT CASSLEPGIHTDTQYF
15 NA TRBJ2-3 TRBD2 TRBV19 TGTGCCAGTAGTGATCGACTAGCGGGAGCAGATACGCAGTATTTT CASSDRLAGADTQYF
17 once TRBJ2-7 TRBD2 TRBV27 TGTGCCAGCAGTTTGTCCCCTAGCGGGAGGGGCTCCTACGAGCAGTACTTC CASSLSPSGRGSYEQYF
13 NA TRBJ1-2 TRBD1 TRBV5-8 TGTGCCAGCAGCTTGGGCCAGGGGGATGGCTACACCTTC CASSLGQGDGYTF
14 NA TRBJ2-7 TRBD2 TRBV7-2 TGTGCCAGCAGCTTACTAGCGGGGAGATACGAGCAGTACTTC CASSLLAGRYEQYF
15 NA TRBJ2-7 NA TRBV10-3 TGTGCCATCAGTGAGGCGGCTAGCTGGACCTACGAGCAGTACTTC CAISEAASWTYEQYF
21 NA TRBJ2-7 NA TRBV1 TGCACCAGCAGCCAAGACCCCGACCGGCTAGCGGCCCGACACCATACCTACGAGCAGTACTTC CTSSQDPDRLAARHHTYEQYF
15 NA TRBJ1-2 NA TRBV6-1 TGTGCCAGCAGTGATGCAGGAACCGCTAACTATGGCTACACCTTC CASSDAGTANYGYTF
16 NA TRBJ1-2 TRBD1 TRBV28 TGTGCCAGCTATCTAGGAGGGACAGCCCATATCTATGGCTACACCTTC CASYLGGTAHIYGYTF
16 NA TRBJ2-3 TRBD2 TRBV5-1 TGCGCCAGCAGCACTTTGGGGACTAGCGGGAGGGATACGCAGTATTTT CASSTLGTSGRDTQYF
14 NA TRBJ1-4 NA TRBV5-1 TGCGCCAGCAGCTTGGGAGGGTCTAATGAAAAACTGTTTTTT CASSLGGSNEKLFF
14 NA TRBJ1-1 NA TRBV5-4 TGTGCCAGCAGCTTTCCGCGACAGTCCAAGAGAGCTTTCTTT CASSFPRQSKRAFF
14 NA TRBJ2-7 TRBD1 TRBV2 TGTGCCAGCAGTGAGGGGACAGGGTGGAGCGAGCAGTACTTC CASSEGTGWSEQYF
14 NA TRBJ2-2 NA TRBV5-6 TGTGCCAGCAGCTTGAGGGGTGGGACCGGGGAGCTGTTTTTT CASSLRGGTGELFF
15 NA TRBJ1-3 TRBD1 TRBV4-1 TGCGCCAGCAGCCAAGATCAGGGGACAGGAACTACCATATATTTT CASSQDQGTGTTIYF
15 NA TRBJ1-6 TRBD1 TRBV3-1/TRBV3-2 TGTGCCAGCAGCCGTGGACAGGGGAGTAATTCACCCCTCCACTTT CASSRGQGSNSPLHF
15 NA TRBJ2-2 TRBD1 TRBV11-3 TGTGCCAGCAGCCGGACAGGCGCGAACACCGGGGAGCTGTTTTTT CASSRTGANTGELFF
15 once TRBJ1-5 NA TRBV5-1 TGCGCCAGCAGCTTGGAGGGGCAGGTACAACAGCCCCAGCATTTT CASSLEGQVQQPQHF
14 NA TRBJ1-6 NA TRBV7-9 TGTGCCAGCAGCCTCACAGGAATAGGGTCACCCCTCCACTTT CASSLTGIGSPLHF
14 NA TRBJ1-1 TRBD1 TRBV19 TGTGCCAGTAGCCAGGACAGGGAGAACACTGAAGCTTTCTTT CASSQDRENTEAFF
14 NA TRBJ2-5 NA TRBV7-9 TGTGCCAGCAGCTTAGGTCGGGGACAAGAGACCCAGTACTTC CASSLGRGQETQYF
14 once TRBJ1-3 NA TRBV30 TGTGCCTGGACCCCCTTCCCGGCTGGAAACACCATATATTTT CAWTPFPAGNTIYF
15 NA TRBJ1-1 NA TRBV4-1 TGCGCCAGCAGCCAAGCCGGAGTGATGAACACTGAAGCTTTCTTT CASSQAGVMNTEAFF
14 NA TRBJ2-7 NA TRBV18 TGTGCCAGCTCACCAATCGGAGGCGCTAGGGAGCAGTACTTC CASSPIGGAREQYF
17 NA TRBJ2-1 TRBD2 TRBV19 TGTGCCAGTAGTATAGGGGGTAGCGGGAGATCCTACAATGAGCAGTTCTTC CASSIGGSGRSYNEQFF
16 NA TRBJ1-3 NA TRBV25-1 TGTGCCAGCAGTGGATCACTTATATCCTCTGGAAACACCATATATTTT CASSGSLISSGNTIYF
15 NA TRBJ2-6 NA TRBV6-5 TGTGCCAGCAGTTCAGACGGGTTGGGGGCCAACGTCCTGACTTTC CASSSDGLGANVLTF
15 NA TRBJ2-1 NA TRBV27 TGTGCCAGCAGTTTGAGGCGGCTCTCCTACAATGAGCAGTTCTTC CASSLRRLSYNEQFF
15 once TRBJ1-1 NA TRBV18 TGTGCCAGCTCACCACGTGAGGGAAAGAACACTGAAGCTTTCTTT CASSPREGKNTEAFF
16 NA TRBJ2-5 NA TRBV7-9 TGTGCCAGCAGCCCAGGCGTGGGAGCCGTAGGAGAGACCCAGTACTTC CASSPGVGAVGETQYF
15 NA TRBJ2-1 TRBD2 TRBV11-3 TGTGCCAGCAGCTTGAGGACTAGCGGCTACAATGAGCAGTTCTTC CASSLRTSGYNEQFF
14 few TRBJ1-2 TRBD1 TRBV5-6 TGTGCCAGCAGCTTAGGAGACAGGGCCTATGGCTACACCTTC CASSLGDRAYGYTF
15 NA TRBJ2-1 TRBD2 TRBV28 TGTGCCAGCAGTGTCGGCACTAGCGGGTATAATGAGCAGTTCTTC CASSVGTSGYNEQFF
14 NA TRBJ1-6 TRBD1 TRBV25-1 TGTGCCAGCAAGGGGGCTGCCTATAATTCACCCCTCCACTTT CASKGAAYNSPLHF
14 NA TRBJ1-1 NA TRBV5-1 TGCGCCAGCAGCTTGGCAGGGATCAACACTGAAGCTTTCTTT CASSLAGINTEAFF
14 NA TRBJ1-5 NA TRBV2 TGTGCCAGCAGTGGAGACAGGCCAAATCCAACCCAGCATTTT CASSGDRPNPTQHF
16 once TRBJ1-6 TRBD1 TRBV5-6 TGTGCCAGCAGCTTTTCCAGGACAGGGGCCAATTCACCCCTCCACTTT CASSFSRTGANSPLHF
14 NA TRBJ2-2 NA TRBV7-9 TGTGCCAGCAGCTGGACAGCGAACACCGGGGAGCTGTTTTTT CASSWTANTGELFF
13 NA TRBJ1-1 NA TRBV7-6 TGTGCCAGCAGCGGCACAGGGACAACTGAAGCTTTCTTT CASSGTGTTEAFF
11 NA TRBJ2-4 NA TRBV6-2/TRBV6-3 TGTGCCAGCAGTTGGGAGGACATTCAGTACTTC CASSWEDIQYF
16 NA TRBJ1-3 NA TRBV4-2 TGTGCCAGCAGCCAAGAAGCGGGGGATGGGGGAAACACCATATATTTT CASSQEAGDGGNTIYF